This TCR beta chain was sequenced during a study of blood T cell repertoires in COVID-19. The overall study: COVID-19 samples, acute and convalescent, were from the United States, Italy and Spain. Sample material is recorded as cDNA or gDNA derived from T cells, B-cell-depleted T cells, or PBMCs.

The CDR3 loop spans 13 amino acids. The V gene's germline CDR1 is MNHEY and CDR2 SMNVEV (reference sequence). V lost 7 bases, J lost 5 bases, and 6 bases stayed unmatched. The participants were between 18 and 89 years old and came from roughly 24 US areas. Some clones are missing from TCRdb's copy, which holds only in-frame ones; the method was immunoSEQ multiplex PCR. The sample shows around 230,000 clones, approximately 88% of them seen only once. The sample was PBMCs or T cells enriched from blood (not recorded which). The sequence came from a young man with acute COVID-19. The chain links TRBV27 to TRBJ2-7; 9 nucleotides align to TRBD2. CDR3 region: CASMSGGRDEQYF. As DNA, the CDR3 is TGTGCCAGCATGAGCGGGGGGCGGGACGAGCAGTACTTC.